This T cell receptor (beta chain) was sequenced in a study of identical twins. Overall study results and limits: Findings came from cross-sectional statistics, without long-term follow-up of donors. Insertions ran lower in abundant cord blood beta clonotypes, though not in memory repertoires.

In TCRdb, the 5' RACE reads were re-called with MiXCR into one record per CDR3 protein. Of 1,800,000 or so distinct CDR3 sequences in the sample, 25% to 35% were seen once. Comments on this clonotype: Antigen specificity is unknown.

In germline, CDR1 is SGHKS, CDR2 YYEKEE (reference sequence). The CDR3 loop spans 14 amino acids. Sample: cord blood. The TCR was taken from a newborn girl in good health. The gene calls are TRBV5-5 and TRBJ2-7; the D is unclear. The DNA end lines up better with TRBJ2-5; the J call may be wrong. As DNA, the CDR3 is TGTGCCAGCAGCTTGGCCAACCCTCAAGAGACCCAGTACTTC. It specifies CASSLANPQETQYF.